These 27 T cell receptor beta chains share one sample of origin, sequenced in a study of T cell responses to AZD1222 COVID-19 vaccine. Assay: immunoSEQ multiplex PCR; the TCRdb copy retains only in-frame clones and omits some. The table has roughly 180,000 clones, just over 90% seen once. Here the sequenced sample was peripheral blood, taken 28 days after the second AZD1222 dose. The receptors come from an adult who received the AZD1222 COVID-19 vaccine.

This clone showed up just once. V and J are TRBV3-1 (or the pseudogene TRBV3-2) and TRBJ1-2; D is uncertain. The CDR3 totals 11 residues. Germline V lookup: CDR1 LGHDT, CDR2 YNNKEL (reference sequence). The ends were cut back, 4 bases at V and 8 bases at J, with 8 bases in the middle. CDR3 bases: TGTGCCAGCAGCCGTGCGGGGGGCTACACCTTC. Translation: CASSRAGGYTF.

The V gene is TRBV7-9, the J gene TRBJ1-2, with 9 bases matching TRBD1. The CDR3 sequence is 15 residues long. CDR1 and CDR2 from the germline V gene are SEHNR and FQNEAQ (reference sequence). V lost 5 bases to trimming and J lost 8 bases; unmatched junction nucleotides: 12. The CDR3 bases are TGTGCCAGCAGCCCCCGCCGGACAGGGGTTAACGGCTACACCTTC. It codes for CASSPRRTGVNGYTF.

The J gene is TRBJ2-1, the V gene TRBV30; 9 positions agree with TRBD2. Germline loops: CDR1 GTSNPN, CDR2 SVGIG (reference sequence). With 4 bases clipped from V and 4 bases from J, the junction kept 5 bases outside the gene matches. The CDR3 is 14 amino acids. DNA of the CDR3: TGTGCCTGGACTAGCGGGAACTTTTACAATGAGCAGTTCTTC. This sequence encodes CAWTSGNFYNEQFF.

The chain combines TRBV5-6 with TRBJ1-1; TRBD1 is a possible D gene (5 bases). The CDR3 length is 13 residues. Trimming removed 1 base from V and 3 bases from J, with 7 bases in between. In germline, CDR1 is SGHDT, CDR2 YYEEEE. CDR3 in DNA: TGTGCCAGCAGCTTGTGGGGGTACACTGAAGCTTTCTTT. This gives the protein CASSLWGYTEAFF.

The V call is TRBV6-5, the J call TRBJ1-6, with TRBD1 as a possible D gene (5 bases). Trimming took off 6 bases at V and 5 bases at J, with 11 bases between the two ends. Germline values: CDR1 MNHEY, CDR2 SVGAGI. This CDR3 has 14 amino acids. The CDR3 DNA sequence: TGTGCCAGCAGCTGGGCGGGGGATAATTCACCCCTCCACTTT. Amino acid sequence: CASSWAGDNSPLHF.

The chain joins TRBV10-2 to TRBJ2-7, with D unclear. The V gene's germline CDR1 is WSHSY and CDR2 SAAADI. Trimming cost V 4 bases and J 2 bases, with 12 bases left between them. The CDR3 contains 14 residues. CDR3 nucleotides: TGCGCCAGCAGTGGGTACTGGGCCCCCTACGAGCAGTACTTC. Protein product: CASSGYWAPYEQYF.

The chain recombines TRBV4-2 with TRBJ1-2; D gene uncertain. In germline, CDR1 is LGHNA, CDR2 YNFKEQ. Between the trimmed V and J ends, which lost 0 bases and 0 bases, there was a span of 11 bases. The CDR3 is made up of 16 amino acids. DNA for the CDR3: TGTGCCAGCAGCCAAGATACCCAGGCAGCTAACTATGGCTACACCTTC. Translation: CASSQDTQAANYGYTF.

J is TRBJ1-4 and V is TRBV19, with a weak D call TRBD1 (6 bases). Between the trimmed V and J ends, which lost 6 bases and 2 bases, there was a span of 10 bases. CDR1 and CDR2 (germline): LNHDA, SQIVND (reference sequence). CDR3 length: 14 amino acids. The CDR3 reads CASRQGATNEKLFF. In DNA form, the CDR3 reads TGTGCCAGTAGACAGGGAGCCACTAATGAAAAACTGTTTTTT.

The chain is built from TRBV29-1 and TRBJ2-2; D is tentatively TRBD1 or TRBD2 (5 bases each). Germline V gives CDR1 SQVTM, CDR2 ANQGSEA. CDR3 length equals 11 residues. V lost 7 bases to trimming and J lost 6 bases, with 9 bases between them. CDR3 loop: CSARGAGELFF. CDR3 DNA: TGCAGCGCCAGAGGGGCCGGGGAGCTGTTTTTT.

CDR3 sequence: CASRVRDRSFYGYTF. The DNA for the CDR3 is TGTGCCAGCAGGGTGAGGGACAGGAGCTTCTATGGCTACACCTTC. The chain links TRBV5-6 to TRBJ1-2, with TRBD1 identical over 8 bases. J was trimmed by 4 bases and V by 5 bases; bases with no gene match: 10. CDR3 size: 15 residues. Germline-derived CDR1 and CDR2 are SGHDT and YYEEEE.

The gene calls are TRBV27 and TRBJ1-1; no clear D. Trimming took off 8 bases at V and 6 bases at J, with 13 bases between the two ends. Germline lookup yields CDR1 MNHEY and CDR2 SMNVEV (reference sequence). This CDR3 is built from 12 residues. CDR3 amino acids: CASGLTGAEAFF. The CDR3 DNA follows: TGTGCCAGCGGGCTTACTGGCGCTGAAGCTTTCTTT.

This sequence joins TRBV6-1 and TRBJ1-1; D might be TRBD1 (5 bases). Trimming shortened V by 1 base and J by 8 bases, and 8 bases separated the two germline ends. The CDR3 loop spans 12 amino acids. CDR1 is MNHNS, CDR2 SASEGT, per germline. CDR3 in amino acids: CASSEGGAEAFF. CDR3 sequence (DNA): TGTGCCAGCAGTGAAGGAGGGGCCGAAGCTTTCTTT.

This sequence joins TRBV7-2 and TRBJ2-3, with no clear D. This CDR3 has 14 residues. From germline, CDR1 is SGHTA and CDR2 FQGNSA. V gave up 1 base and J gave up 4 bases, with 9 bases separating them. The CDR3 protein is CASSLGFGSDTQYF. The DNA of the CDR3 is TGTGCCAGCAGCTTAGGGTTCGGGTCAGATACGCAGTATTTT. Using reference TRBV7-2 and TRBJ2-3 for the parts outside the CDR3, the full variable domain is GAGVSQSPSNKVTEKGKDVELRCDPISGHTALYWYRQSLGQGLEFLIYFQGNSAPDKSGLPSDRFSAERTGGSVSTLTIQRTQQEDSAVYLCASSLGFGSDTQYFGPGTRLTVL.

This clone was detected once. V is TRBV5-1 and J is TRBJ2-1; 11 nucleotides agree with TRBD2. V dropped 1 base and J dropped 5; count of bases not matched to a gene: 11. This CDR3 has 18 residues. Looked up from germline, CDR1 is SGHRS and CDR2 is YFSETQ. The CDR3 bases are TGCGCCAGCAGCTTGTTAGGCAGTAGCGGGAGGGCCAACAATGAGCAGTTCTTC. Amino acids: CASSLLGSSGRANNEQFF.

The rearrangement links TRBV30 to TRBJ1-2, with 7 bases that match TRBD1. With 5 bases clipped from V and 4 bases from J, the junction kept 10 bases outside the gene matches. Germline-derived CDR1 and CDR2 are GTSNPN and SVGIG (reference sequence). The CDR3 spans 14 residues. CDR3 residues: CAWGRDSQSYGYTF. In DNA form, the CDR3 reads TGTGCCTGGGGCCGGGACAGCCAGAGCTATGGCTACACCTTC.

The V call is TRBV4-1, the J call TRBJ1-1; 7 nucleotides line up with TRBD1. V gave up 2 bases and J gave up 4 bases; unmatched junction bases: 19. CDR1 MGHRA and CDR2 YSYEKL come from the germline V gene. CDR3 length: 19 amino acids. This chain's CDR3 is CASSQSENYKGALVTEAFF. DNA of the CDR3: TGCGCCAGCAGCCAATCCGAAAATTACAAGGGGGCGCTGGTCACTGAAGCTTTCTTT.

In this sample, this clone turned up a few times. J is TRBJ1-5 and V is TRBV7-6, with TRBD1 identical over 9 bases. The CDR3 is made up of 15 amino acids. The trim removed 4 bases at V and 6 bases at J, leaving 7 bases unmatched. Germline V gives CDR1 SGHVS, CDR2 FNYEAQ. CDR3: CASSSRTGEGQPQHF. The CDR3, as DNA: TGTGCCAGCAGCTCTAGGACAGGGGAAGGTCAGCCCCAGCATTTT. The full variable domain, its missing parts supplied by reference TRBV7-6 and TRBJ1-5, is GAGVSQSPRYKVTKRGQDVALRCDPISGHVSLYWYRQALGQGPEFLTYFNYEAQQDKSGLPNDRFSAERPEGSISTLTIQRTEQRDSAMYRCASSSRTGEGQPQHFGDGTRLSIL.

The V call is TRBV5-5, the J call TRBJ1-2; the D is unclear. Trimming pared 0 bases from V and 5 bases from J, leaving 14 bases between. Per germline, CDR1 SGHKS and CDR2 YYEKEE (reference sequence). The CDR3 loop spans 15 amino acids. The CDR3 spells CASSLEWAGGYGYTF. Written as DNA, the CDR3 is TGTGCCAGCAGCTTGGAATGGGCGGGCGGGTATGGCTACACCTTC.

The chain couples TRBV7-3 to TRBJ2-3; 8 bases line up with TRBD1. Trimming took 5 bases from V and 0 from J; bases not matched to a gene: 4. Per the germline V gene, CDR1 is SGHTA and CDR2 is FQGTGA. The CDR3 totals 15 residues. CDR3 amino acids: CASSPTGGSTDTQYF. The DNA for the CDR3 is TGTGCCAGCAGCCCTACAGGGGGAAGCACAGATACGCAGTATTTT.

This chain uses TRBV24-1 with TRBJ2-5, with 9 bases fitting TRBD1. Germline-derived CDR1 and CDR2 are KGHDR and SFDVKD. There are 19 residues in the CDR3. The junction had 12 bases not matched to a gene; V was cut back by 0 bases and J by 2 bases. CDR3 sequence: CATSDLGTGNLDQQETQYF. CDR3 DNA: TGTGCCACCAGTGATTTGGGGACAGGGAATTTGGACCAACAAGAGACCCAGTACTTC.

There are a few counts of this clone. The chain has TRBV28 and TRBJ1-2, with a possible D match to TRBD1 (6 bases). V shed 4 bases and J shed 4 bases, with 16 bases lying between them. The CDR3 covers 15 residues. The germline CDR1 and CDR2 sequences are MDHEN and SYDVKM. The CDR3 nucleotides are TGTGCCAGCAGTTCCCATGGGGGACAACCCTATGGCTACACCTTC. As protein: CASSSHGGQPYGYTF.

The chain uses TRBV6-5 and TRBJ2-3; 7 bases map to TRBD2. V dropped 4 bases and J dropped 4; count of bases not matched to a gene: 8. The germline gives CDR1 MNHEY, CDR2 SVGAGI. The CDR3 runs 15 residues. CDR3 in amino acids: CASSLSRLAADTQYF. The CDR3 DNA is TGTGCCAGCAGTTTGTCCCGACTAGCAGCAGATACGCAGTATTTT.

The CDR3 DNA reads as TGTGCCAGCAGCTATTCCGGGGGACAGGATACGCAGTATTTT. Translation gives CASSYSGGQDTQYF. The rearrangement links TRBV7-9 to TRBJ2-3; weak D call: TRBD1 (7 bases). Trimming removed 4 bases from V and 6 bases from J, with 14 bases in between. The CDR3 sequence is 14 residues long. CDR1 is SEHNR and CDR2 is FQNEAQ in the germline V gene (reference sequence).

A single count supports this clone. The chain recombines TRBV4-3 with TRBJ1-3; 9 bases map to TRBD1. The CDR3 has 17 residues. Germline CDR1 reads LGHNA; CDR2 reads YSLEER. Trimming took 5 bases from V and 0 from J; bases not matched to a gene: 8. The CDR3 sequence: CASSDRTGDYSGNTIYF. For the CDR3, the DNA is TGCGCCAGCAGCGATCGGACAGGGGATTACTCTGGAAACACCATATATTTT.

The V call is TRBV2, the J call TRBJ1-3; D might be TRBD1 (6 bases). Germline-derived CDR1 and CDR2 are SNHLY and FYNNEI. The V end was cut by 5 bases, the J end by 3 bases, with 17 bases between. The CDR3 is made up of 16 amino acids. As DNA, the CDR3 is TGTGCCAGCAGTTACGAGCAGGGGAGGGTTGGAAACACCATATATTTT. Translated, it gives CASSYEQGRVGNTIYF.

The chain is built from TRBV7-9 and TRBJ1-1; 7 positions match TRBD1. Trimming removed 5 bases from V and 1 base from J; junction bases left unmatched: 10. The germline V gene encodes CDR1 SEHNR and CDR2 FQNEAQ (reference sequence). The length of the CDR3 is 16 residues. CDR3 region: CASSPYGTEKNTEAFF. In nucleotides, the CDR3 is TGTGCCAGCAGCCCTTACGGGACAGAAAAGAACACTGAAGCTTTCTTT.

The V and J genes are TRBV6-2 or TRBV6-3 and TRBJ2-1; D not certain. Germline assignment: CDR1 MNHEY and CDR2 SVGEGT. V was clipped by 2 bases and J by 7 bases, with 3 bases between them. The length of the CDR3 is 11 residues. The CDR3 DNA reads TGTGCCAGCAGTTACCCAAATGAGCAGTTCTTC. It is translated as CASSYPNEQFF.